Presented here are 9 T cell receptor beta chains from one specimen sequenced in a study of molecular identifiers for immune sequencing clone quantification. TCRdb reanalysed the PCR reads using MiXCR and keeps one entry per CDR3 protein. The data contain more than 550,000 distinct CDR3 sequences, about 25% of them singletons. Sample: naive CD8+ T cells from blood, with Jurkat cell RNA spiked in. Subset: FACS-sorted CD8+CD4-CCR7+CD45RA+ naive T cells. These receptors were collected from a human donor in good health. Some libraries in this study had Jurkat cell RNA spiked in.

The rearrangement uses TRBV30 and TRBJ2-7; D gene ambiguous. The germline V gene has CDR1 GTSNPN and CDR2 SVGIG (reference sequence). V was shortened by 1 base and J by 10 bases, with 11 bases between the two germline ends. The CDR3 is 11 amino acids. The DNA of the CDR3 is TGTGCCTGGAGTGAAGGTCCGAAACAGTACTTC. It encodes CAWSEGPKQYF.

This clonotype was observed a few times. The rearrangement links TRBV5-6 to TRBJ2-7, with unresolved D. Germline V CDR1 and CDR2: SGHDT, YYEEEE. V gave up 3 bases and J gave up 0 bases, with 13 bases separating them. The CDR3 covers 15 residues. DNA of the CDR3: TGTGCCAGCAGCTCGGGCCTTATTCTCTCCTACGAGCAGTACTTC. Translation gives CASSSGLILSYEQYF.

For this clonotype: A much bigger clone sits one base away, suggesting this may be a read error. This chain connects TRBV24-1 to TRBJ2-1; D remains unclear. Germline CDR1 and CDR2: KGHDR and SFDVKD. The CDR3 totals 14 residues. Deletions cut 4 bases from V and 15 bases from J, with 21 bases between. CDR3 nucleotides: TGTGCCACCAGTGAGCTAGGTGACCCCTTGCTTCTGTTCTTC. Translated, it gives CATSELGDPLLLFF.

This clonotype was recorded a few times. This chain links TRBV5-5 with TRBJ1-2; 9 bases map to TRBD1. Trimming cost V 5 bases and J 3 bases; bases outside gene matches: 11. From germline, CDR1 is SGHKS and CDR2 YYEKEE (reference sequence). The CDR3 runs to 16 residues. The CDR3 here is CASSPTRDRDHYGYTF. CDR3 sequence (DNA): TGTGCCAGCAGTCCCACCCGGGACAGGGATCACTATGGCTACACCTTC.

The sample holds many counts of this clonotype. The genes are TRBV7-6 and TRBJ2-2; no definite D call. The germline CDR1 and CDR2 sequences are SGHVS and FNYEAQ. This CDR3 has 16 residues. The V gene lost 4 bases and the J gene lost 1 base, with 13 bases spanning the gap. Here the CDR3 DNA reads TGTGCCAGCAGCTCCCCCACCGCAGGGAACACCGGGGAGCTGTTTTTT. This gives the protein CASSSPTAGNTGELFF.

This clonotype showed up many times. The chain is built from TRBV6-5 and TRBJ2-3; the D call may be TRBD1 or TRBD2 (5 bases each). Germline V CDR1 and CDR2: MNHEY, SVGAGI. CDR3 length equals 17 residues. The V gene lost 2 bases and the J gene lost 0 bases, with 15 bases spanning the gap. CDR3 loop: CASSYDGTFRSTDTQYF. CDR3 DNA: TGTGCCAGCAGTTACGACGGGACGTTCAGAAGCACAGATACGCAGTATTTT.

Concerning this clonotype itself: This clone may be a read error of a much larger clone one base away. The chain is built from TRBV7-6 and TRBJ2-3, with 7 bases lining up with TRBD1. CDR3 length: 15 amino acids. Germline loops: CDR1 SGHVS, CDR2 FNYEAQ. CDR3 sequence reads: CTSSTGTDPTDTQYF. CDR3 nucleotide sequence: TGTACCAGCAGCACGGGGACAGACCCCACAGATACGCAGTATTTT.

V and J are TRBV27 and TRBJ2-7; 8 positions match TRBD1. The CDR3 contains 16 residues. Germline trimming cut 6 bases from V and 6 bases from J; bases unmatched to any gene: 16. From germline, CDR1 is MNHEY and CDR2 SMNVEV (reference sequence). CDR3 DNA sequence: TGTGCCAGCAGCCGCTCGGGACAGGCCGTGGGAGGCGAGCAGTACTTC. This encodes CASSRSGQAVGGEQYF.

Concerning this clonotype itself: The junction and the germline gene differ at one end; a read error may be behind it. The rearrangement links TRBV4-1 to TRBJ2-3, with 8 bases that match TRBD2. CDR1 MGHRA and CDR2 YSYEKL come from the germline V gene. The CDR3 is 18 amino acids. This CDR3 is CASTPAVVAGSSTDRQYF. CDR3 DNA sequence: TGCGCCAGCACCCCGGCCGTCGTAGCGGGGAGTAGCACAGATAGGCAGTATTTT.